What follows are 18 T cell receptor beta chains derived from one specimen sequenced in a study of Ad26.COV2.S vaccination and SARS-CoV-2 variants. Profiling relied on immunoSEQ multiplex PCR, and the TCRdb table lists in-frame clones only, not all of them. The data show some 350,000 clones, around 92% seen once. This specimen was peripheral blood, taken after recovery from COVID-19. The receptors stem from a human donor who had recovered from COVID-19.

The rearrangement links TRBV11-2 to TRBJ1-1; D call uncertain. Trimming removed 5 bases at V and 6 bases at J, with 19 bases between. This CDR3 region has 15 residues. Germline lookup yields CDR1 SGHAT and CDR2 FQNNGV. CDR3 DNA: TGTGCCAGCAGCCCCTCTGGGCCAGGTTTCGCTGAAGCTTTCTTT. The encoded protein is CASSPSGPGFAEAFF.

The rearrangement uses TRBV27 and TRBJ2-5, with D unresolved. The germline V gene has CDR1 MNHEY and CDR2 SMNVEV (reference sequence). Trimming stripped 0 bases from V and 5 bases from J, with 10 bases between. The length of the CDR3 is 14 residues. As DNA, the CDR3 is TGTGCCAGCAGTTTATCTGGGTTGAGGGAGACCCAGTACTTC. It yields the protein CASSLSGLRETQYF.

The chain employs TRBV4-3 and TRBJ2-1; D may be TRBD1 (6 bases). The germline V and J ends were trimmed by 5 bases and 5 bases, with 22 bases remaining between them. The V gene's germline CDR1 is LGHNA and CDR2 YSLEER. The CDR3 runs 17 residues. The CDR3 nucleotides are TGCGCCAGCAGCTACCTATCGACCAGGGGATCCCACAATGAGCAGTTCTTC. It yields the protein CASSYLSTRGSHNEQFF.

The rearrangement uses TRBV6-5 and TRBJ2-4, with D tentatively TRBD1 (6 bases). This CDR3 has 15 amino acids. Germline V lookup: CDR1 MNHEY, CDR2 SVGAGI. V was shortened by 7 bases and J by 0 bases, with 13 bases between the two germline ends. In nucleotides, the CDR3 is TGTGCCAGCAAGGACAGCGTACTAGCCAAAAACATTCAGTACTTC. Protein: CASKDSVLAKNIQYF.

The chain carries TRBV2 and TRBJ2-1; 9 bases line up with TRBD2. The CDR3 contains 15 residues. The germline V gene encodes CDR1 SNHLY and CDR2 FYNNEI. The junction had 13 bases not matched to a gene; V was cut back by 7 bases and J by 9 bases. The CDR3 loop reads CASKGRGAGGFEQFF. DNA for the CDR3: TGTGCCAGCAAGGGCCGGGGAGCGGGGGGTTTTGAGCAGTTCTTC.

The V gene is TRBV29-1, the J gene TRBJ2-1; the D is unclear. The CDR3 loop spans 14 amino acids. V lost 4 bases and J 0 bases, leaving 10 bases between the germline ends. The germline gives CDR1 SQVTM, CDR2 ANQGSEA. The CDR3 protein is CSVAGAGSYNEQFF. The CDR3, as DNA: TGCAGCGTTGCCGGCGCAGGCTCCTACAATGAGCAGTTCTTC.

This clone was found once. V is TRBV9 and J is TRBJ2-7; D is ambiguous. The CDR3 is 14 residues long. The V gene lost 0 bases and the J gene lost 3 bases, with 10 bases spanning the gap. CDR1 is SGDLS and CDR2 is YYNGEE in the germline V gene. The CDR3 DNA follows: TGTGCCAGCAGCGTAGTCAACACGGACTACGAGCAGTACTTC. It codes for CASSVVNTDYEQYF.

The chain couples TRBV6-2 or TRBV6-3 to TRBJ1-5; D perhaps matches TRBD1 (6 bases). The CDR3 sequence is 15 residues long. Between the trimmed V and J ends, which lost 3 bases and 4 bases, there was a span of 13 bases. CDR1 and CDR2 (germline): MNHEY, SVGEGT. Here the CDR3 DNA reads TGTGCCAGCAGTTATGGACAGCCTTCTAATCAGCCCCAGCATTTT. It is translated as CASSYGQPSNQPQHF.

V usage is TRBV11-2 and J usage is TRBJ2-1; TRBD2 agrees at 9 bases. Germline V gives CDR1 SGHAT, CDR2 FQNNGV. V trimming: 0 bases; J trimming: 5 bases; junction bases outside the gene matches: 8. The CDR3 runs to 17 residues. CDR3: CASSLDPRGGVNNEQFF. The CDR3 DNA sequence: TGTGCCAGCAGCTTAGATCCGCGCGGGGGGGTTAACAATGAGCAGTTCTTC.

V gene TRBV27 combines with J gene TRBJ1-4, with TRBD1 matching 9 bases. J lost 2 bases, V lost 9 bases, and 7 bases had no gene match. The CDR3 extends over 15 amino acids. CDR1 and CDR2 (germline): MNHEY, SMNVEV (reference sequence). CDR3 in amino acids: CASRQGVTTNEKLFF. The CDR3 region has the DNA TGTGCCAGTAGACAGGGGGTGACCACTAATGAAAAACTGTTTTTT.

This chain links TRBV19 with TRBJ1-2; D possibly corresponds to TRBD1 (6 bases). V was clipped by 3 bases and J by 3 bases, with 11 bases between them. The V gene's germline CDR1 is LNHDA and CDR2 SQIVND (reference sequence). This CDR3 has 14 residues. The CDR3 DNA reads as TGTGCCAGTAGTATGGCGGAGGGGGACTATGGCTACACCTTC. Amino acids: CASSMAEGDYGYTF.

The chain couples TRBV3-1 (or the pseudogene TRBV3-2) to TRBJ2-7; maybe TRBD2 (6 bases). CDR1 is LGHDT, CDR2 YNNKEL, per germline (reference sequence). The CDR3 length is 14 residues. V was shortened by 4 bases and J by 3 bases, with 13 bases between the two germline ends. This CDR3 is CASSPRDRYYEQYF. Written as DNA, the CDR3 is TGTGCCAGCAGCCCGCGGGACCGGTACTACGAGCAGTACTTC.

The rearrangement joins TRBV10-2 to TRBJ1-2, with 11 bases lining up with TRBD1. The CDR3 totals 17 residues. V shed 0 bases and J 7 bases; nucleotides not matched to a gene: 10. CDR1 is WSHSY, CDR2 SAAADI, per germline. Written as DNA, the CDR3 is TGCGCCAGCAGTGAGTCTCCCGGACAGGGGGCTTTGGGTGGCTACACCTTC. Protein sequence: CASSESPGQGALGGYTF.

The CDR3 protein is CASRPRDLDYEQYF. CDR3 DNA sequence: TGTGCCAGCCGACCCCGAGACTTAGACTACGAGCAGTACTTC. The chain couples TRBV19 to TRBJ2-7; D is ambiguous. This CDR3 spans 14 amino acids. Trimming pared 9 bases from V and 3 bases from J, leaving 18 bases between. Germline V gene sequence: CDR1 LNHDA, CDR2 SQIVND (reference sequence).

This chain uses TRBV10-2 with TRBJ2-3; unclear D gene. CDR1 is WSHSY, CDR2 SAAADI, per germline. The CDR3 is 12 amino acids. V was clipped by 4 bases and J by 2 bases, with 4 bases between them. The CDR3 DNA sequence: TGCGCCAGCAGTGCTACCACAGATACGCAGTATTTT. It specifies CASSATTDTQYF.

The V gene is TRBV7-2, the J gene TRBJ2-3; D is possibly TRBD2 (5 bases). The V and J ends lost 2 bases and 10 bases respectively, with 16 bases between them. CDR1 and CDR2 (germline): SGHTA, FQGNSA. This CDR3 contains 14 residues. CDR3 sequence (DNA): TGTGCCAGCAGCTTAAGCCCCCCGGGGAAGGCGCAGTATTTT. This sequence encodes CASSLSPPGKAQYF.

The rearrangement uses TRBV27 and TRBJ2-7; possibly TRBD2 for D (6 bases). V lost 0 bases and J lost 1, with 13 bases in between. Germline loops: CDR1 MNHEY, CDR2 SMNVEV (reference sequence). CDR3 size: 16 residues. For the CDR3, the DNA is TGTGCCAGCAGTTTATCCTCCGGGACTCTTTCCTACGAGCAGTACTTC. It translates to CASSLSSGTLSYEQYF.

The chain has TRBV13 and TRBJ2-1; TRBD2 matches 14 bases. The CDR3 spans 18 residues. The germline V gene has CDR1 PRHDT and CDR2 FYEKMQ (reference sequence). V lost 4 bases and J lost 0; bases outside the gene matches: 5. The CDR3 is CASSYRLAGGSSYNEQFF. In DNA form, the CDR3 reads TGTGCCAGCAGCTACCGACTAGCGGGGGGGAGCTCCTACAATGAGCAGTTCTTC.